The 9 T cell receptor beta chains reported below all come from one sample, sequenced in a study of blood T cell repertoires in COVID-19. Repertoires were generated with immunoSEQ multiplex PCR, while TCRdb's copy carries only in-frame clones and drops some. The sample contains around 300,000 clones, roughly 84% of which appear only once. The source material was peripheral blood. The source of these receptors is a man aged 50-59 years with active or convalescent COVID-19.

The rearrangement uses TRBV9 and TRBJ2-6; D not resolved. V dropped 0 bases and J dropped 0 bases, with 7 bases sitting between them. The CDR3 consists of 16 residues. The germline V gene has CDR1 SGDLS and CDR2 YYNGEE. The CDR3 DNA reads TGTGCCAGCAGCGTAGATTTCAGCTCTGGGGCCAACGTCCTGACTTTC. Its translation: CASSVDFSSGANVLTF. Using reference TRBV9 and TRBJ2-6 for the parts outside the CDR3, the full variable domain is DSGVTQTPKHLITATGQRVTLRCSPRSGDLSVYWYQQSLDQGLQFLIQYYNGEERAKGNILERFSAQQFPDLHSELNLSSLELGDSALYFCASSVDFSSGANVLTFGAGSRLTVL.

The sample holds one count of this clone. CDR3 amino acids: CASSIVWDNNQPQHF. For the CDR3, the DNA is TGTGCCAGTAGTATAGTATGGGACAACAATCAGCCCCAGCATTTT. The rearrangement joins TRBV19 to TRBJ1-5, with D maybe TRBD1 (6 bases). Germline-derived CDR1 and CDR2 are LNHDA and SQIVND (reference sequence). The germline V and J ends were trimmed by 1 base and 3 bases, with 10 bases remaining between them. There are 15 residues in the CDR3.

The chain combines TRBV5-1 with TRBJ2-7; tentatively, D is TRBD1 (6 bases). Germline CDR1 reads SGHRS; CDR2 reads YFSETQ. Deletions cut 3 bases from V and 12 bases from J, with 16 bases between. The CDR3 has 12 amino acids. The CDR3 nucleotides read TGCGCCAGCAGCTCCCAAAGACAGGCTTTGTACTTC. Translating it yields CASSSQRQALYF.

This chain links TRBV6-6 with TRBJ1-1; 12 nucleotides align to TRBD1. The CDR3 sequence is 15 residues long. The V segment lost 8 bases and the J segment 4 bases; nucleotides outside the gene matches: 8. Germline V lookup: CDR1 MNHNY, CDR2 SVGAGI (reference sequence). The CDR3 sequence: CASAKGQGAITEAFF. CDR3 bases: TGTGCCAGCGCGAAGGGACAGGGGGCGATCACTGAAGCTTTCTTT.

This sequence joins TRBV7-9 and TRBJ2-7, with a tentative D call TRBD1 (7 bases). Germline V gene data show CDR1 as SEHNR and CDR2 as FQNEAQ (reference sequence). This CDR3 has 14 residues. Trimming took off 5 bases at V and 4 bases at J, with 15 bases between the two ends. DNA for the CDR3: TGTGCCAGCAGCCGCGGGACAGTCGATTACGAGCAGTACTTC. Protein: CASSRGTVDYEQYF.

V usage is TRBV5-1 and J usage is TRBJ1-4, with D possibly being TRBD1 (5 bases). V was trimmed by 3 bases and J by 5 bases, leaving 14 bases between them. Germline values: CDR1 SGHRS, CDR2 YFSETQ. The CDR3 has 15 amino acids. For the CDR3, the DNA is TGCGCCAGCAGCTCGACCGGGACTTCGAATGAAAAACTGTTTTTT. Encoded protein: CASSSTGTSNEKLFF. Full variable domain (outside the CDR3, taken from reference TRBV5-1 and TRBJ1-4): KAGVTQTPRYLIKTRGQQVTLSCSPISGHRSVSWYQQTPGQGLQFLFEYFSETQRNKGNFPGRFSGRQFSNSRSEMNVSTLELGDSALYLCASSSTGTSNEKLFFGSGTQLSVL.

This chain joins TRBV5-6 and TRBJ2-2; a weak D match, TRBD2 (6 bases). Trimming shortened V by 3 bases and J by 3 bases, and 15 bases separated the two germline ends. CDR1 is SGHDT, CDR2 YYEEEE, per germline. The CDR3 spans 16 residues. The DNA of the CDR3 is TGTGCCAGCAGCTCCTGGTTCGGGAGACACACCGGGGAGCTGTTTTTT. It encodes CASSSWFGRHTGELFF. The variable domain in full, with the rest retrieved from reference TRBV5-6 and TRBJ2-2, is DAGVTQSPTHLIKTRGQQVTLRCSPKSGHDTVSWYQQALGQGPQFIFQYYEEEERQRGNFPDRFSGHQFPNYSSELNVNALLLGDSALYLCASSSWFGRHTGELFFGEGSRLTVL.

The J gene is TRBJ1-5, the V gene TRBV19; TRBD1 matches 7 bases. Germline CDR1 is LNHDA and CDR2 is SQIVND (reference sequence). This CDR3 comprises 15 residues. V shed 0 bases, J shed 6 bases, and the junction held 5 bases outside the gene matches. Written as DNA, the CDR3 is TGTGCCAGTAGTATAGAAGGACAGGAGGGTCAGCCCCAGCATTTT. Translation gives CASSIEGQEGQPQHF.

V usage is TRBV30 and J usage is TRBJ1-2; 9 positions match TRBD1. The V gene's germline CDR1 is GTSNPN and CDR2 SVGIG (reference sequence). This CDR3 region has 14 residues. J gave up 6 bases and V 0 bases, and 5 bases lay outside the gene matches. CDR3 loop: CAWSVDRGWNGYTF. The CDR3 coding sequence is TGTGCCTGGAGTGTGGACAGGGGATGGAATGGCTACACCTTC.